This T cell receptor beta chain is from a study of blood T cell repertoires in COVID-19 (dated by TCRdb to the early 2020s). In the study overall: The collaborator samples originated in the United States, Italy and Spain and spanned the acute and convalescent phases of COVID-19. The prospective study material was composed of cDNA or gDNA derived from T cells, B-cell-depleted T cells, or PBMCs. Deeply sampled blood TCRbeta repertoires from subjects exposed to, actively infected with, or recovered from COVID-19 were included in the dataset. The repertoires were released in a freely available public database intended as a resource for research on the immune response to SARS-CoV-2. Samples came from the ongoing ImmuneRACE study (first 160 participants) plus 1,254 subjects from 6 global collaborators. The sample metadata nearly always contained a de-identified subject ID, COVID-19 status, age in years and sex. Where available, HLA class I and class II types were taken from metadata supplied by the sample provider and were not determined by assay-based typing. What the work shows at the level of the full study, not this receptor alone: The quantity of clinical and demographic metadata differed by source and by participant and was supplied without curation.

TCRbeta CDR3 regions were amplified from genomic DNA using the immunoSEQ Assay, a bias-controlled multiplex PCR. Per the source publication's procedure: Within the assay, amplification of reference gene primers was used to estimate how many nucleated cells each sample contained. To quantify the absolute abundance of each unique TCRbeta CDR3 rearrangement, sequence reads were collapsed and filtered. For each sample, productive Simpson clonality was calculated by taking the square root of Simpson's diversity index across productive rearrangements. Sourced from immuneACCESS, this table was stored by TCRdb with only in-frame sequences that have V and J called. A share of the clones is absent; for the studies checked, an unresolved V gene accounts for under half, and the remainder has no known explanation. The V and J calls and clone size come from that table; D and trimming were worked out from the DNA. Within this sample are some 350,000 clones, with around 90% of them counted one time only. The ten biggest clones cover around 3% of the sample.

On this clone itself: What antigen it recognizes has not been identified. Per-base qualities were not stored, and no clone one base away is much larger.

The collaborating institutions used their own protocols to collect whole blood in K2EDTA tubes. For TCRbeta analysis, collaborators shipped samples as frozen whole blood, isolated PBMCs, or DNA extracted from either of those sample types. Here V drops 6 bases and J drops 0 bases, and the junction holds 7 bases not matched to any gene. Sequences LNHDA (CDR1) and SQIVND (CDR2) are obtained from the germline V gene (reference sequence). Inclusive of the bounding cysteine and phenylalanine, the CDR3 is 15 residues long. The retained sequence is limited to the CDR3, 45 bases, with the frame set at the first base.

This chain is built from TRBV19 and TRBJ2-7; the central 8 bases match TRBD1. The sequence came from a human donor in a cohort sampled during active COVID-19. Sequencing was done on a sample of peripheral blood. Here is the DNA: TGTGCCAGTAGCGGGACCGGGACAGGCTCCTACGAGCAGTACTTC. Translated, this is CASSGTGTGSYEQYF.